The 8 T cell receptor beta chains below come from one sample, sequenced in a study of T cells in localized non-small cell lung cancer. Clones were read by immunoSEQ multiplex PCR, and TCRdb kept only the in-frame ones, dropping some. Of 3,000 to 3,500 clones listed, 45% to 55% are singletons. The material sequenced was lymph node tissue, taken before any cancer treatment. The source of these receptors is a woman aged 18 to 55 with stage I lung adenocarcinoma.

V is TRBV12-1 and J is TRBJ1-1. TRBV12-1 represents a pseudogene. This CDR3 has 14 amino acids. The CDR3 nucleotides are TGTGCCAGCAGCGGACCGACGGGGAACACTGAAGCTTTCTTT. Translated, it gives CASSGPTGNTEAFF.

This chain links TRBV19 with TRBJ1-1; a possible D gene is TRBD1 (5 bases). Trimming removed 7 bases at V and 4 bases at J, with 10 bases between. The CDR3 has 12 residues. Germline CDR1 LNHDA, CDR2 SQIVND (reference sequence). In DNA form, the CDR3 reads TGTGCCAGTAAAGGGCAGGGCACTGAAGCTTTCTTT. This codes for CASKGQGTEAFF.

V usage is TRBV18 and J usage is TRBJ2-5, with TRBD2 as a possible D gene (6 bases). Germline lookup yields CDR1 KGHSH and CDR2 LQKENI. This CDR3 is 16 amino acids long. V was shortened by 3 bases and J by 1 base, with 15 bases between the two germline ends. The CDR3 DNA sequence: TGTGCCAGCTCACCCAGGCAAGCGGGCATCCAAGAGACCCAGTACTTC. The encoded protein is CASSPRQAGIQETQYF. The full variable domain, completed using reference TRBV18 and TRBJ2-5, is NAGVMQNPRHLVRRRGQEARLRCSPMKGHSHVYWYRQLPEEGLKFMVYLQKENIIDESGMPKERFSAEFPKEGPSILRIQQVVRGDSAAYFCASSPRQAGIQETQYFGPGTRLLVL.

The rearrangement joins TRBV9 to TRBJ2-2; D is unclear. V was pared by 3 bases and J by 1 base, with 7 bases between. The CDR3 totals 14 residues. CDR1 is SGDLS and CDR2 is YYNGEE in the germline V gene. In DNA form, the CDR3 reads TGTGCCAGCAGCGGAAGGCTGAACACCGGGGAGCTGTTTTTT. It codes for CASSGRLNTGELFF. The full variable domain, completed using reference TRBV9 and TRBJ2-2, is DSGVTQTPKHLITATGQRVTLRCSPRSGDLSVYWYQQSLDQGLQFLIQYYNGEERAKGNILERFSAQQFPDLHSELNLSSLELGDSALYFCASSGRLNTGELFFGEGSRLTVL.

This clone has more than one count but fewer than ten. The chain couples TRBV6-7 to TRBJ2-3; 11 bases match TRBD2. TRBV6-7 counts as an open reading frame of uncertain function. The CDR3 covers 15 residues. The ends lost 6 bases at V and 4 bases at J; junction bases unmatched: 6. CDR3 DNA: TGTGCCAGCAGCTTACTAGCGGGAGCCGCAGATACGCAGTATTTT. Translating it yields CASSLLAGAADTQYF.

The chain joins TRBV23-1 to TRBJ2-2, with 9 bases aligning to TRBD1. TRBV23-1 is known as an ORF, though its function is uncertain. The CDR3 sequence is 16 residues long. V was pared by 0 bases and J by 4 bases, with 3 bases of the junction left unmatched. The CDR3 region is CASSQSGQGGTGELFF. In DNA, the CDR3 is TGCGCCAGCAGTCAATCGGGACAGGGAGGCACCGGGGAGCTGTTTTTT.

The J gene is TRBJ1-1, the V gene TRBV6-7, with D possibly being TRBD1 (5 bases). TRBV6-7 is known as an ORF, though its function is uncertain. The CDR3 consists of 16 residues. The V and J ends lost 0 bases and 0 bases respectively, with 11 bases between them. The CDR3 nucleotides read TGTGCCAGCAGTTACTCAGGCAGGGCTATGAACACTGAAGCTTTCTTT. This encodes CASSYSGRAMNTEAFF.

The rearrangement uses TRBV6-8 and TRBJ1-1, with 8 bases matching TRBD1. The V gene's germline CDR1 is MNHGY and CDR2 SAAAGT. V lost 2 bases, J lost 6 bases, and 8 bases stayed unmatched. The CDR3 is 15 residues long. CDR3: CASSYGQGGGAEAFF. The CDR3 coding sequence is TGTGCCAGCAGTTACGGACAGGGTGGAGGGGCTGAAGCTTTCTTT.